The rows below give T cell receptor beta chains drawn from one sample of a study of shared clonotypes between healthy human individuals. Generated by immunoSEQ multiplex PCR, the TCRdb table keeps only in-frame clones and is missing some. The top ten hold roughly 24% of the sample, which has hundreds of thousands of clones, about 90% seen once. The sequenced material came from naive CD8+ T cells sorted from blood. These receptors all stem from a man aged 25 to 40 in good health. Both conserved end residues are part of each CDR3. Fields, in order: clone size, J gene, D gene, V gene, CDR3 DNA, CDR3 protein. The D gene is left open where the match is weak. A row's size may be missing; if present it is once, few, many or a size class.

abundance: -; j_gene: TRBJ2-1; d_gene: -; v_gene: TRBV28; CDR3nt: TGTGCCAGCAGGACACTAGCTGCTGAGCAGTTCTTC; CDR3aa: CASRTLAAEQFF
abundance: -; j_gene: TRBJ1-1; d_gene: -; v_gene: TRBV7-9; CDR3nt: TGTGCCAGCAAGACTAGTAGCACTGAAGCTTTCTTT; CDR3aa: CASKTSSTEAFF
abundance: -; j_gene: TRBJ1-4; d_gene: -; v_gene: TRBV21-1; CDR3nt: TGTGCCAGCAGCAAAGCCTGGACTCTTTTGGGAACTAATGAAAAACTGTTTTTT; CDR3aa: CASSKAWTLLGTNEKLFF
abundance: -; j_gene: TRBJ2-1; d_gene: -; v_gene: TRBV7-9; CDR3nt: TGTGCCAGCAGCTTTACTAGCTCCTACAATGAGCAGTTCTTC; CDR3aa: CASSFTSSYNEQFF
abundance: -; j_gene: TRBJ2-7; d_gene: TRBD1; v_gene: TRBV18; CDR3nt: TGTGCCAGCTCAGATGACTGGACAGGGGCCAACGAGCAGTACTTC; CDR3aa: CASSDDWTGANEQYF
abundance: once; j_gene: TRBJ2-5; d_gene: TRBD2; v_gene: TRBV11-2; CDR3nt: TGTGCCAGCAGCTTAGAAGGGGCGGGAGCATTCCAAGAGACCCAGTACTTC; CDR3aa: CASSLEGAGAFQETQYF
abundance: once; j_gene: TRBJ2-1; d_gene: TRBD2; v_gene: TRBV7-2; CDR3nt: TGTGCCAGCAGCTTATTCCCTAGCGGGAGTCACAATGAGCAGTTCTTC; CDR3aa: CASSLFPSGSHNEQFF
abundance: -; j_gene: TRBJ2-3; d_gene: TRBD1; v_gene: TRBV2; CDR3nt: TGTGCCAGCAGTGAAAGACAGGGCATGGCAGATACGCAGTATTTT; CDR3aa: CASSERQGMADTQYF
abundance: once; j_gene: TRBJ1-5; d_gene: -; v_gene: TRBV7-9; CDR3nt: TGTGCCAGCAGCTTAGTGAGGAGTGATCAGCCCCAGCATTTT; CDR3aa: CASSLVRSDQPQHF
abundance: once; j_gene: TRBJ2-7; d_gene: TRBD2; v_gene: TRBV7-9; CDR3nt: TGTGCCAGCAGCTCTCCTAGAGATAGCGGGACCCCCTACGAGCAGTACTTC; CDR3aa: CASSSPRDSGTPYEQYF
abundance: -; j_gene: TRBJ2-7; d_gene: TRBD1; v_gene: TRBV27; CDR3nt: TGTGCCAGCAGTTCGTACAGGGGGCCGGGGGGTTCTGGCTATGAGCAGTACTTC; CDR3aa: CASSSYRGPGGSGYEQYF
abundance: -; j_gene: TRBJ2-3; d_gene: TRBD1; v_gene: TRBV6-1; CDR3nt: TGTGCCAGCAGTGTAAATGACAGGGTCTCAGATACGCAGTATTTT; CDR3aa: CASSVNDRVSDTQYF
abundance: -; j_gene: TRBJ2-1; d_gene: -; v_gene: TRBV28; CDR3nt: TGTGCCAGCAGCCAAAGGCCGGGACCCTACAATGAGCAGTTCTTC; CDR3aa: CASSQRPGPYNEQFF
abundance: -; j_gene: TRBJ2-1; d_gene: -; v_gene: TRBV6-5; CDR3nt: TGTGCCAGCAGTTACTCGGGGGAAAGCTCCTACAATGAGCAGTTCTTC; CDR3aa: CASSYSGESSYNEQFF
abundance: -; j_gene: TRBJ1-2; d_gene: TRBD1; v_gene: TRBV13; CDR3nt: TGTGCCAGCAGCCCAGGGACAGGGGACGGCTACACCTTC; CDR3aa: CASSPGTGDGYTF
abundance: -; j_gene: TRBJ2-5; d_gene: TRBD2; v_gene: TRBV27; CDR3nt: TGTGCCAGCAGTTTTCAGGGAGGACTAGCGGGACAAGAGACCCAGTACTTC; CDR3aa: CASSFQGGLAGQETQYF
abundance: -; j_gene: TRBJ1-3; d_gene: TRBD1; v_gene: TRBV7-6; CDR3nt: TGTGCCAGCAGCATACGGGACAGGGGGGCGGTAGGAAACACCATATATTTT; CDR3aa: CASSIRDRGAVGNTIYF
abundance: once; j_gene: TRBJ1-5; d_gene: TRBD1; v_gene: TRBV27; CDR3nt: TGTGCCAGCAGTTTATTGGACAGGGCGTATAGCAATCAGCCCCAGCATTTT; CDR3aa: CASSLLDRAYSNQPQHF
abundance: -; j_gene: TRBJ2-6; d_gene: -; v_gene: TRBV29-1; CDR3nt: TGCAGCGTTGTTGAGGGAGACGGGGCCAACGTCCTGACTTTC; CDR3aa: CSVVEGDGANVLTF
abundance: -; j_gene: TRBJ1-5; d_gene: -; v_gene: TRBV13; CDR3nt: TGTGCCAGCAGCTTGTCTAGCAATCAGCCCCAGCATTTT; CDR3aa: CASSLSSNQPQHF
abundance: -; j_gene: TRBJ2-7; d_gene: -; v_gene: TRBV6-1; CDR3nt: TGTGCCAGCAGTGAATTCGGTCGGGCCCAGGACGAGCAGTACTTC; CDR3aa: CASSEFGRAQDEQYF
abundance: -; j_gene: TRBJ1-2; d_gene: TRBD1; v_gene: TRBV28; CDR3nt: TGTGCCAGCAGTTTATTTGGGACAGGCTACTATGGCTACACCTTC; CDR3aa: CASSLFGTGYYGYTF
abundance: -; j_gene: TRBJ2-2; d_gene: TRBD1; v_gene: TRBV27; CDR3nt: TGTGCCAGCAGTTGGACAGGGACGAACACCGGGGAGCTGTTTTTT; CDR3aa: CASSWTGTNTGELFF
abundance: -; j_gene: TRBJ2-7; d_gene: TRBD2; v_gene: TRBV28; CDR3nt: TGTGCCAGCAGTACGAATGGGGGACTAGGGGCCTACGAGCAGTACTTC; CDR3aa: CASSTNGGLGAYEQYF
abundance: -; j_gene: TRBJ2-7; d_gene: TRBD2; v_gene: TRBV5-4; CDR3nt: TGTGCCAGCAGCCCGACGCCTAGCGGGATTTTCTACGAGCAGTACTTC; CDR3aa: CASSPTPSGIFYEQYF
abundance: -; j_gene: TRBJ2-7; d_gene: TRBD2; v_gene: TRBV4-1; CDR3nt: TGCGCCAGCAGCCAAGAAGCGGGAGGGCCTTCCTACGAGCAGTACTTC; CDR3aa: CASSQEAGGPSYEQYF
abundance: once; j_gene: TRBJ2-2; d_gene: -; v_gene: TRBV5-1; CDR3nt: TGCGCCAGCAGCCCGACGGGGGGCGGATACACCGGGGAGCTGTTTTTT; CDR3aa: CASSPTGGGYTGELFF
abundance: -; j_gene: TRBJ2-3; d_gene: -; v_gene: TRBV27; CDR3nt: TGTGCCAGCAGGGACACAGATACGCAGTATTTT; CDR3aa: CASRDTDTQYF
abundance: -; j_gene: TRBJ1-2; d_gene: TRBD1; v_gene: TRBV27; CDR3nt: TGTGCCAGCATTCGACGTGGGACAGGGGCTTTGAGTGGCTATGGCTACACCTTC; CDR3aa: CASIRRGTGALSGYGYTF
abundance: once; j_gene: TRBJ2-7; d_gene: TRBD2; v_gene: TRBV2; CDR3nt: TGTGCCAGCAGTGATGGGACTAGCGGATACTACGAGCAGTACTTC; CDR3aa: CASSDGTSGYYEQYF
abundance: -; j_gene: TRBJ1-1; d_gene: TRBD1; v_gene: TRBV7-2; CDR3nt: TGTGCCAGCTCCGCGCTGGACAGGGGAAACACTGAAGCTTTCTTT; CDR3aa: CASSALDRGNTEAFF
abundance: -; j_gene: TRBJ2-3; d_gene: -; v_gene: TRBV5-1; CDR3nt: TGCGCCAGCAGCTTGTACGGCTCGAGCACAGATACGCAGTATTTT; CDR3aa: CASSLYGSSTDTQYF
abundance: once; j_gene: TRBJ2-1; d_gene: TRBD2; v_gene: TRBV28; CDR3nt: TGTGCCAGCAGACCAGCGGGAGCGGATGAGCAGTTCTTC; CDR3aa: CASRPAGADEQFF
abundance: -; j_gene: TRBJ1-2; d_gene: -; v_gene: TRBV27; CDR3nt: TGTGCCAGCAGTTGGGGGTATGGAGACTATGGCTACACCTTC; CDR3aa: CASSWGYGDYGYTF
abundance: -; j_gene: TRBJ1-4; d_gene: -; v_gene: TRBV14; CDR3nt: TGTGCCAGCAGCCGGGCAGAAAAACTGTTTTTT; CDR3aa: CASSRAEKLFF
abundance: -; j_gene: TRBJ2-7; d_gene: TRBD2; v_gene: TRBV27; CDR3nt: TGTGCCAGCAGTGTAGGGACTAGCGGCTACGAGCAGTACTTC; CDR3aa: CASSVGTSGYEQYF
abundance: -; j_gene: TRBJ2-5; d_gene: TRBD1; v_gene: TRBV5-1; CDR3nt: TGCGCCAGCAGCCTTTATTGGCAGGGGGCAGAGACCCAGTACTTC; CDR3aa: CASSLYWQGAETQYF
abundance: -; j_gene: TRBJ2-7; d_gene: TRBD2; v_gene: TRBV30; CDR3nt: TGTGCCTGGAGAGTAGGACTAGCGGGAGGAGAGCAGTACTTC; CDR3aa: CAWRVGLAGGEQYF
abundance: -; j_gene: TRBJ2-7; d_gene: TRBD1; v_gene: TRBV7-9; CDR3nt: TGTGCCAGCAGCACTATACAGGGGTTCCGCGAGCAGTACTTC; CDR3aa: CASSTIQGFREQYF
abundance: -; j_gene: TRBJ2-7; d_gene: TRBD2; v_gene: TRBV5-4; CDR3nt: TGTGCCAGCAGCCCCGGGACTAGCGGGAGGGCCTACTACGAGCAGTACTTC; CDR3aa: CASSPGTSGRAYYEQYF
abundance: -; j_gene: TRBJ2-3; d_gene: -; v_gene: TRBV7-9; CDR3nt: TGTGCCAGCACCATCGAACCAGGCTCTAGCACAGATACGCAGTATTTT; CDR3aa: CASTIEPGSSTDTQYF
abundance: -; j_gene: TRBJ1-2; d_gene: -; v_gene: TRBV5-6; CDR3nt: TGTGCCAGCAGCTTGGGGGTTAACTATGGCTACACCTTC; CDR3aa: CASSLGVNYGYTF
abundance: -; j_gene: TRBJ1-2; d_gene: -; v_gene: TRBV28; CDR3nt: TGTGCCAGCAGTTCCAGGGACACCGATAACTATGGCTACACCTTC; CDR3aa: CASSSRDTDNYGYTF
abundance: -; j_gene: TRBJ2-2; d_gene: -; v_gene: TRBV5-1; CDR3nt: TGCGCCAGCAGCCGACCAGGGGAGCGGGAGAACACCGGGGAGCTGTTTTTT; CDR3aa: CASSRPGERENTGELFF